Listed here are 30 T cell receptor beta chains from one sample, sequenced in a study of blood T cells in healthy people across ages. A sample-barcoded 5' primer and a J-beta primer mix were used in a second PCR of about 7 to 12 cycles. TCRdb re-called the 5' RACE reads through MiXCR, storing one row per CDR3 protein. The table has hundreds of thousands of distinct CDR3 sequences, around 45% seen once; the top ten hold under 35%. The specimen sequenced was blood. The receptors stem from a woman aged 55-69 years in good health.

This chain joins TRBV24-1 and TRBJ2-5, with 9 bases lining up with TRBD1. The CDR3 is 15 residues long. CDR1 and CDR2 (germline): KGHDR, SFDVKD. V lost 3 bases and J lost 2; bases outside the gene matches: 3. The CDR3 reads CATSDPGTGQETQYF. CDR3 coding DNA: TGTGCCACCAGTGATCCCGGGACAGGGCAAGAGACCCAGTACTTC.

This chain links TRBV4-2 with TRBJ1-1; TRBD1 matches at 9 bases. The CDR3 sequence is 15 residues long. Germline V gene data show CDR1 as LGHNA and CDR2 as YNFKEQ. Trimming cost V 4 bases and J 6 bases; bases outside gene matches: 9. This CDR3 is CASSRDRVSVPEAFF. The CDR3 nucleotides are TGTGCCAGCAGCCGGGACAGGGTCTCGGTACCTGAAGCTTTCTTT.

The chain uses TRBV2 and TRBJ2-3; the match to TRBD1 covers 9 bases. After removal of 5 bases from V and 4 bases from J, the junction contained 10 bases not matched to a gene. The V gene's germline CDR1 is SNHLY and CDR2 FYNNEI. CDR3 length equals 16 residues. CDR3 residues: CASSPQLGTGPDTQYF. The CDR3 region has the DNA TGTGCCAGCAGTCCCCAACTTGGGACAGGGCCAGATACGCAGTATTTT.

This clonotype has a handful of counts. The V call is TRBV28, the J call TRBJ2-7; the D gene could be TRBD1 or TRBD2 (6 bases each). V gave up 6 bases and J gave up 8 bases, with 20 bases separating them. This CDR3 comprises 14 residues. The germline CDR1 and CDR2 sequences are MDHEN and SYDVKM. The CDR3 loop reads CASSPTSGGGKQYF. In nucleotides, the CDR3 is TGTGCCAGCAGCCCTACCTCCGGAGGGGGTAAGCAGTACTTC.

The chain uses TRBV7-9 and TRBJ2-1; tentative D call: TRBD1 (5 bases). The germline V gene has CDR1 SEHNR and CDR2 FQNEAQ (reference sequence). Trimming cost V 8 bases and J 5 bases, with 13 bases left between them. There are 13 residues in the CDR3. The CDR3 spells CASSTLGDNEQFF. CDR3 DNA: TGTGCCAGCTCAACTCTAGGGGACAATGAGCAGTTCTTC. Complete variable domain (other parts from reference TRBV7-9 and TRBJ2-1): DTGVSQNPRHKITKRGQNVTFRCDPISEHNRLYWYRQTLGQGPEFLTYFQNEAQLEKSRLLSDRFSAERPKGSFSTLEIQRTEQGDSAMYLCASSTLGDNEQFFGPGTRLTVL.

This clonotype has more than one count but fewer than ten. This chain's CDR3 is CASSSRTGAKQYF. The CDR3, as DNA: TGTGCCAGCAGCTCCCGGACAGGGGCGAAGCAGTACTTC. The gene calls are TRBV3-1 and TRBJ2-7; 9 bases align to TRBD1. CDR1 and CDR2 from the germline V gene are LGHDT and YNNKEL (reference sequence). After removal of 5 bases from V and 8 bases from J, the junction contained 7 bases not matched to a gene. The CDR3 is 13 residues long.

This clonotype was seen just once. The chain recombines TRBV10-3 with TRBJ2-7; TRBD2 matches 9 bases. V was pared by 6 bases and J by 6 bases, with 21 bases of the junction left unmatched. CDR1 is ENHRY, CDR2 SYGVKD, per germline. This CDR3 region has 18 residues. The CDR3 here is CAIREVSGRVLGISEQYF. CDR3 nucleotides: TGTGCCATCAGGGAAGTTAGCGGGAGAGTGTTGGGAATCTCCGAGCAGTACTTC.

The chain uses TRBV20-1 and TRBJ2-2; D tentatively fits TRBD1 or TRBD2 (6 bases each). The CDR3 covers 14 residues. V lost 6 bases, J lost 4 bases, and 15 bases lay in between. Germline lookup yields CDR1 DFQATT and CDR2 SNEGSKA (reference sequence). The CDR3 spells CSASRGRATGELFF. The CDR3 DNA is TGCAGTGCCTCACGGGGGCGAGCCACCGGGGAGCTGTTTTTT.

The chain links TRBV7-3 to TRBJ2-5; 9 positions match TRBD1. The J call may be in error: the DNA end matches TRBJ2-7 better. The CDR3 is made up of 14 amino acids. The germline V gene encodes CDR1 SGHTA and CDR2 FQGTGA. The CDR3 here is CASSLSTGGREQYF. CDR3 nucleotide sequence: TGTGCCAGCAGCCTCTCGACAGGGGGACGCGAGCAGTACTTC.

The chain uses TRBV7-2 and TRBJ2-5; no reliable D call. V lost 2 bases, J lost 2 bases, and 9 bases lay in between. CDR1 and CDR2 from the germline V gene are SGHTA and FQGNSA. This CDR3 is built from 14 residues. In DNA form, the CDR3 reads TGTGCCAGCAGCTTAATGTTTGCTCAAGAGACCCAGTACTTC. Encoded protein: CASSLMFAQETQYF.

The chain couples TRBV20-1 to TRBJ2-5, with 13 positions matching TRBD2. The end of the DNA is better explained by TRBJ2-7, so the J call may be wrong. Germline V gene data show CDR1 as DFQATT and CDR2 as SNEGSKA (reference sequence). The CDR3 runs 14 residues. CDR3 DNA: TGCAGTGCTGGACTAGCGGGAGTCATAGGCGAGCAGTACTTC. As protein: CSAGLAGVIGEQYF.

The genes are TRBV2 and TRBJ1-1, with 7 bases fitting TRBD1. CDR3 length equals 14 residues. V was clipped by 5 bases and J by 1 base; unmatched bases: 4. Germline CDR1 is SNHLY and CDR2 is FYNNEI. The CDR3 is CASSRGQQNTEAFF. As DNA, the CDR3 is TGTGCCAGCAGTCGGGGACAGCAGAACACTGAAGCTTTCTTT.

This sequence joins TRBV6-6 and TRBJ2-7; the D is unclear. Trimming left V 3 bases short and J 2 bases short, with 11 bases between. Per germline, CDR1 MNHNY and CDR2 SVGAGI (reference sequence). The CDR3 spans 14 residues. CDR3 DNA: TGTGCCAGCAGTTATCCCCAGGAGCCCTACGAGCAGTACTTC. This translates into CASSYPQEPYEQYF.

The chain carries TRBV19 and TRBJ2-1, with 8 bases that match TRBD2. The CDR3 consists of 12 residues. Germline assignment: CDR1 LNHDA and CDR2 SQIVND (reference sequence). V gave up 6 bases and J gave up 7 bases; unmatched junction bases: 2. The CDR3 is CASRGTRNEQFF. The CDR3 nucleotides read TGTGCCAGTAGGGGGACTAGAAATGAGCAGTTCTTC.

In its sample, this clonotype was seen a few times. CDR3 nucleotide sequence: TGCAGCGTTGAAAGTAATAATGAGCAGTACTTC. This encodes CSVESNNEQYF. The V call is TRBV29-1, the J call TRBJ2-5; D is ambiguous. CDR1 SQVTM and CDR2 ANQGSEA come from the germline V gene. V lost 2 bases to trimming and J lost 11 bases, with 12 bases between them. CDR3 length equals 11 residues.

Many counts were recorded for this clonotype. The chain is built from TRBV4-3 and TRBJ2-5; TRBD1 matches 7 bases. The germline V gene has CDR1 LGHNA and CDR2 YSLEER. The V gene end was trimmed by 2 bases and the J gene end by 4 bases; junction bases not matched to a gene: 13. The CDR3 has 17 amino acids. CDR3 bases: TGCGCCAGCAGCCAATCCCTAGACAGGGCCGGAGTAGAGACCCAGTACTTC. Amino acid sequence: CASSQSLDRAGVETQYF.

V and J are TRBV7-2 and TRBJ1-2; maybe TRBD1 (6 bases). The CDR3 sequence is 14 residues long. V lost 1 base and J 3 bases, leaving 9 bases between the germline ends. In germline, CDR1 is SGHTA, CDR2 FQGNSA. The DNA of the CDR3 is TGTGCCAGCAGCTTAGTACCAGGGGACTATGGCTACACCTTC. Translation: CASSLVPGDYGYTF.

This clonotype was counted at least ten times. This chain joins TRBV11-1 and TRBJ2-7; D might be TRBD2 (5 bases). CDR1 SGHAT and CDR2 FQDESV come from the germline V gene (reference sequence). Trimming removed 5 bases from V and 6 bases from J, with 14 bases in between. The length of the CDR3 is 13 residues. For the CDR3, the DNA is TGTGCCAGCAGCCCCCCGGGAAGCAGCGAGCAGTACTTC. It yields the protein CASSPPGSSEQYF.

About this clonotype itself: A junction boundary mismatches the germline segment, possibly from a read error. As DNA, the CDR3 is TGTGCTAGCAGTCAGGGCAGGGGCCTGATCACAGATACGCAGTATTTT. Amino acids: CASSQGRGLITDTQYF. V is TRBV28 and J is TRBJ2-3, with a weak D call TRBD1 (6 bases). The CDR3 covers 16 residues. Germline CDR1 and CDR2: MDHEN and SYDVKM.

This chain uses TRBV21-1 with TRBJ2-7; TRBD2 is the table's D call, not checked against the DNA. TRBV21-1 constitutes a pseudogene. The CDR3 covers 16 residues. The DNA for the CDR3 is TGTGCCAGCAGCGAAGCAAGCGGGAGGCCCCTCCACGAGCAGTACTTC. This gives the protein CASSEASGRPLHEQYF.

The CDR3 protein is CASSPGHYSYNEQYF. The CDR3, as DNA: TGTGCCAGTAGTCCGGGACACTACTCCTACAATGAGCAGTACTTC. The chain recombines TRBV19 with TRBJ2-1; D is possibly TRBD1 (6 bases). The J call could be wrong; TRBJ2-7 is a better fit for the DNA end. The germline V gene encodes CDR1 LNHDA and CDR2 SQIVND (reference sequence). The CDR3 spans 15 residues.

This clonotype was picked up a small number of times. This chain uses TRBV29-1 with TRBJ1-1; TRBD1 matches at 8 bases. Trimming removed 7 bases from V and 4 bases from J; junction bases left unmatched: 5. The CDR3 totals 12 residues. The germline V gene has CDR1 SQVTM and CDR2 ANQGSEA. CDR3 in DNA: TGCAGCGATAGACAGGGGCGCACTGAAGCTTTCTTT. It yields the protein CSDRQGRTEAFF.

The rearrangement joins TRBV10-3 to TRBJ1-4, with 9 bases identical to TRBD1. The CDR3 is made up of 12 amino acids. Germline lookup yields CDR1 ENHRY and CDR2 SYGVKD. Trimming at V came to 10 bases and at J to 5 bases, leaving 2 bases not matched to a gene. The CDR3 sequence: CATGQGNEKLFF. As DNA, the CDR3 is TGTGCCACCGGACAGGGGAATGAAAAACTGTTTTTT.

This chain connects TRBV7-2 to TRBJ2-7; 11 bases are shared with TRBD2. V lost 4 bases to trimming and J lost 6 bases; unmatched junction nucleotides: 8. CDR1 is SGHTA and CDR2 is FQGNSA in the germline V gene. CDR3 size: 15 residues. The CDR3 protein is CASSSRGTSGCEQYF. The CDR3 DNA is TGTGCCAGCAGCTCACGGGGGACTAGCGGATGCGAGCAGTACTTC. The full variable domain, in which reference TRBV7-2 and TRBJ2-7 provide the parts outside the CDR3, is GAGVSQSPSNKVTEKGKDVELRCDPISGHTALYWYRQSLGQGLEFLIYFQGNSAPDKSGLPSDRFSAERTGGSVSTLTIQRTQQEDSAVYLCASSSRGTSGCEQYFGPGTRLTVT.

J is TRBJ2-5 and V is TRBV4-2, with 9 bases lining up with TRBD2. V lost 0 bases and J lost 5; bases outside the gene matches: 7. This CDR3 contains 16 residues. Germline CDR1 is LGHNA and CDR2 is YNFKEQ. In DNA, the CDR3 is TGTGCCAGCAGCCAAGATGGCGTAGCGGGAGAGGAGACCCAGTACTTC. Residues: CASSQDGVAGEETQYF.

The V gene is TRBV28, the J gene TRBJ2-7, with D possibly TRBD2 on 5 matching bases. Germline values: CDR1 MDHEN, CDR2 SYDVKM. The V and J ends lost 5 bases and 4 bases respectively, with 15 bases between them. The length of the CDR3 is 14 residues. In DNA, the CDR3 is TGTGCCAGCAGTCTCCGACCGCGGGTGTACGAGCAGTACTTC. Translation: CASSLRPRVYEQYF.

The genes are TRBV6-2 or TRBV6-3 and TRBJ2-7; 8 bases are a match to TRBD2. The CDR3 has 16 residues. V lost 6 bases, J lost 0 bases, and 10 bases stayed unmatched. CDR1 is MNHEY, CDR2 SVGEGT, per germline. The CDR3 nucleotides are TGTGCCAGCAGCCCGGGGATCGGGAGGGCCTCCTACGAGCAGTACTTC. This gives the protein CASSPGIGRASYEQYF.

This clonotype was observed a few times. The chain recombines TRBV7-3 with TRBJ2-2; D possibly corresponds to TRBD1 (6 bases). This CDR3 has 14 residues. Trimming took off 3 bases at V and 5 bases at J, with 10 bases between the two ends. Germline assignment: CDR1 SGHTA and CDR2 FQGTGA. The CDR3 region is CASSFTGITGELFF. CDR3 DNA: TGTGCCAGCAGCTTTACAGGGATAACCGGGGAGCTGTTTTTT.

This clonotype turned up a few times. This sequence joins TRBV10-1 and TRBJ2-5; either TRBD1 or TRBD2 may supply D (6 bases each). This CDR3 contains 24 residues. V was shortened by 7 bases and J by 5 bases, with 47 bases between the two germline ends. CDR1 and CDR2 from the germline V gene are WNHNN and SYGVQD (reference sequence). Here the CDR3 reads CASIPVTWGADINTEEDGRETQYF. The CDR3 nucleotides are TGCGCCAGCATCCCAGTCACCTGGGGGGCCGATATAAATACAGAGGAGGACGGTCGGGAGACCCAGTACTTC.

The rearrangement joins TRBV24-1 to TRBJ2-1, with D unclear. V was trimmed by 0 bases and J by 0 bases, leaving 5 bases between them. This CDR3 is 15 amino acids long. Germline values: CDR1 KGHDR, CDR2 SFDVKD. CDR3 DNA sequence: TGTGCCACCAGTGATTTGACAGTCTCCTACAATGAGCAGTTCTTC. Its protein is CATSDLTVSYNEQFF.